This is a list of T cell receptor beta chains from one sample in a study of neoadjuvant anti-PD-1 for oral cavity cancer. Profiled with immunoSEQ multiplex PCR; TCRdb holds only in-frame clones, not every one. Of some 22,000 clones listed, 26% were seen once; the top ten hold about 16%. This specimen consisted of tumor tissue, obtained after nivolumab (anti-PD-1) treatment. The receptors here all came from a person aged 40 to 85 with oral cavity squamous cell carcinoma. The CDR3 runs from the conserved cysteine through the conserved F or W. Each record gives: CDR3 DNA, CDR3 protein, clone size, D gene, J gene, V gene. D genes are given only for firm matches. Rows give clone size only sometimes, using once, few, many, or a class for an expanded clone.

CDR3 DNA: TGTGCCAGCAGCCAAAGACCAGGGGAGACCCAGTACTTC; CDR3 protein: CASSQRPGETQYF; clone size: NA; D gene: NA; J gene: TRBJ2-5; V gene: TRBV9
CDR3 DNA: TGTGCCAGTACCCCAACGATGGGCACTGAAGCTTTCTTT; CDR3 protein: CASTPTMGTEAFF; clone size: few; D gene: NA; J gene: TRBJ1-1; V gene: TRBV7-8
CDR3 DNA: TGCGCCAGCAGACCTAGCGGGACTAGCAGGAATGAGCAGTTCTTC; CDR3 protein: CASRPSGTSRNEQFF; clone size: few; D gene: TRBD2; J gene: TRBJ2-1; V gene: TRBV10-2
CDR3 DNA: TGTGCCAGCACCCCTGGGGGAGGCGAGCAGTACTTC; CDR3 protein: CASTPGGGEQYF; clone size: NA; D gene: NA; J gene: TRBJ2-7; V gene: TRBV5-4
CDR3 DNA: TGCGCCAGCAGCTTCCGGGACAATTTGAACACTGAAGCTTTCTTT; CDR3 protein: CASSFRDNLNTEAFF; clone size: few; D gene: NA; J gene: TRBJ1-1; V gene: TRBV5-1
CDR3 DNA: TGTGCCTGGAGTGCCCCTCCGGCCCAGTACTTC; CDR3 protein: CAWSAPPAQYF; clone size: NA; D gene: NA; J gene: TRBJ2-5; V gene: TRBV30
CDR3 DNA: TGTGCCAGCTCACGAGATCCCGGGACAGGGTGGTACGAGCAGTACTTC; CDR3 protein: CASSRDPGTGWYEQYF; clone size: few; D gene: TRBD1; J gene: TRBJ2-7; V gene: TRBV18
CDR3 DNA: TGCGCCAGCAGCTTGCCGGGAGGCACAGATACGCAGTATTTT; CDR3 protein: CASSLPGGTDTQYF; clone size: few; D gene: NA; J gene: TRBJ2-3; V gene: TRBV5-1
CDR3 DNA: TGCAGCGTCTATTCAGGGAGATCTGGAAACACCATATATTTT; CDR3 protein: CSVYSGRSGNTIYF; clone size: few; D gene: NA; J gene: TRBJ1-3; V gene: TRBV29-1
CDR3 DNA: TGTGCCAGCAGCGTAGCCTCCACGCCACGTAACACTGAAGCTTTCTTT; CDR3 protein: CASSVASTPRNTEAFF; clone size: NA; D gene: NA; J gene: TRBJ1-1; V gene: TRBV9
CDR3 DNA: TGCGCCAGCAGTCGACTAATTTTT; CDR3 protein: CASSRLIF; clone size: NA; D gene: NA; J gene: TRBJ1-4; V gene: TRBV23-1
CDR3 DNA: TGTGCCAGTAGTGGAAGGACTAGCGGGTCCTACAATGAGCAGTTCTTC; CDR3 protein: CASSGRTSGSYNEQFF; clone size: few; D gene: TRBD2; J gene: TRBJ2-1; V gene: TRBV19
CDR3 DNA: TGCGCCAGCAGCTTGGACGCGGGAGGGATCTTTTACGAGCAGTACTTC; CDR3 protein: CASSLDAGGIFYEQYF; clone size: few; D gene: TRBD2; J gene: TRBJ2-7; V gene: TRBV5-1